This TCR beta chain was found in a study of T cell responses to AZD1222 COVID-19 vaccine. This clone was seen only once. Looked up from germline, CDR1 is SNHLY and CDR2 is FYNNEI. V lost 7 bases, J lost 7 bases, and 8 bases lay in between. CDR3 length: 11 residues. Sequenced by immunoSEQ multiplex PCR; TCRdb stores in-frame clones only, minus some. The sample contains 140,000 to 150,000 clones, 93% of which appear only once. The chain has TRBV2 and TRBJ2-4, with D hard to call. The material sequenced was peripheral blood, taken after recovery from COVID-19. The origin of this receptor is an adult who had recovered from COVID-19. The CDR3 region is CASILRNIQYF. Here the CDR3 DNA reads TGTGCCAGCATCCTGCGTAACATTCAGTACTTC.